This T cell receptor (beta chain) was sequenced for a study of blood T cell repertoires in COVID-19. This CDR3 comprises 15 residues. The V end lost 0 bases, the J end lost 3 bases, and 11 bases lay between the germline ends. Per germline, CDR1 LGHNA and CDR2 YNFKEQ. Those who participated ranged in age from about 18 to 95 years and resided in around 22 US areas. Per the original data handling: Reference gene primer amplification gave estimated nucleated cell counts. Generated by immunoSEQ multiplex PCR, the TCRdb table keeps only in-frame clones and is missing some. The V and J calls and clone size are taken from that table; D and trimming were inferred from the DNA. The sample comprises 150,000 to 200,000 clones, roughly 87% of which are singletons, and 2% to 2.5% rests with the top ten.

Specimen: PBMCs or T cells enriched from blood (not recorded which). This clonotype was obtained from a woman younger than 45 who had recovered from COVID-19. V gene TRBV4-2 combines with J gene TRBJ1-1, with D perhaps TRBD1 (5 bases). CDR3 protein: CASSQDRGGDTEAFF. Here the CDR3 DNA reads TGTGCCAGCAGCCAAGATAGGGGAGGGGACACTGAAGCTTTCTTT.